These T cell receptor beta chains were read from a single sample in a study of beta chain features in type 1 diabetes. Assay used: immunoSEQ multiplex PCR; TCRdb lists only in-frame clones, some missing. The data hold roughly 400,000 clones, with 8% to 10% observed a single time. Sequenced sample: central memory CD4+ T cells from blood. The source of these receptors is a man younger than 45 with type 1 diabetes. CDR3s include the opening cysteine and the closing phenylalanine or tryptophan. The D gene is left open where the match is weak. For some rows the clone size is stated as once, few or many, or as a class when expanded; others skip it.

CDR3 length: 15; clone size: -; D gene: -; V gene: TRBV7-8; J gene: TRBJ2-7; CDR3 protein: CASSSHRAPAYEQYF; CDR3 DNA: TGTGCCAGCAGCTCGCACCGGGCCCCAGCCTACGAGCAGTACTTC
CDR3 length: 13; clone size: -; D gene: -; V gene: TRBV5-4; J gene: TRBJ1-2; CDR3 protein: CASSLPGDHGYTF; CDR3 DNA: TGTGCCAGCAGCTTACCCGGAGACCATGGCTACACCTTC
CDR3 length: 16; clone size: few; D gene: -; V gene: TRBV7-2; J gene: TRBJ2-1; CDR3 protein: CASATWGGVSYNEQFF; CDR3 DNA: TGTGCCAGCGCGACGTGGGGCGGGGTATCTTACAATGAGCAGTTCTTC
CDR3 length: 14; clone size: -; D gene: -; V gene: TRBV28; J gene: TRBJ1-2; CDR3 protein: CASSLLGRNYGYTF; CDR3 DNA: TGTGCCAGCAGTTTATTAGGTCGAAACTATGGCTACACCTTC
CDR3 length: 12; clone size: -; D gene: -; V gene: TRBV2; J gene: TRBJ1-2; CDR3 protein: CASTTDNYGYTF; CDR3 DNA: TGTGCCAGCACGACAGATAACTATGGCTACACCTTC
CDR3 length: 14; clone size: few; D gene: -; V gene: TRBV27; J gene: TRBJ1-5; CDR3 protein: CASSFNRAGQPQHF; CDR3 DNA: TGTGCCAGCAGTTTTAACAGGGCCGGTCAGCCCCAGCATTTT
CDR3 length: 14; clone size: few; D gene: TRBD1; V gene: TRBV28; J gene: TRBJ2-7; CDR3 protein: CASRPLDREYEQYF; CDR3 DNA: TGTGCCAGCAGACCGTTGGACAGGGAATACGAGCAGTACTTC
CDR3 length: 12; clone size: many; D gene: -; V gene: TRBV30; J gene: TRBJ1-4; CDR3 protein: CAWSVLRGRGFF; CDR3 DNA: TGTGCCTGGAGTGTACTGCGGGGAAGAGGGTTTTTT
CDR3 length: 20; clone size: -; D gene: TRBD2; V gene: TRBV4-3; J gene: TRBJ2-3; CDR3 protein: CASSQGPLAGTVTSTDTQYF; CDR3 DNA: TGCGCCAGCAGCCAAGGGCCACTAGCGGGGACTGTAACTAGCACAGATACGCAGTATTTT
CDR3 length: 16; clone size: -; D gene: TRBD1; V gene: TRBV4-3; J gene: TRBJ2-5; CDR3 protein: CASSRGDRGYQETQYF; CDR3 DNA: TGCGCCAGCAGCCGGGGTGACAGGGGGTACCAAGAGACCCAGTACTTC
CDR3 length: 15; clone size: many; D gene: TRBD2; V gene: TRBV10-3; J gene: TRBJ2-5; CDR3 protein: CAISESASGRETQYF; CDR3 DNA: TGTGCCATCAGTGAGTCTGCTAGCGGGAGGGAGACCCAGTACTTC
CDR3 length: 15; clone size: -; D gene: -; V gene: TRBV18; J gene: TRBJ2-7; CDR3 protein: CASSPGMGTTYEQYF; CDR3 DNA: TGTGCCAGCTCACCAGGGATGGGGACCACCTACGAGCAGTACTTC
CDR3 length: 16; clone size: -; D gene: -; V gene: TRBV5-1; J gene: TRBJ1-4; CDR3 protein: CASSSAVLGVEEKLFF; CDR3 DNA: TGCGCCAGCAGCTCGGCTGTTTTGGGGGTAGAAGAAAAACTGTTTTTT
CDR3 length: 14; clone size: few; D gene: -; V gene: TRBV28; J gene: TRBJ2-1; CDR3 protein: CASLGPGSYNEQFF; CDR3 DNA: TGTGCCAGCCTTGGGCCTGGGAGCTACAATGAGCAGTTCTTC
CDR3 length: 13; clone size: -; D gene: TRBD1; V gene: TRBV18; J gene: TRBJ2-3; CDR3 protein: CASSLIPGQGGYF; CDR3 DNA: TGTGCCAGCTCACTGATTCCGGGACAGGGCGGATATTTT
CDR3 length: 16; clone size: -; D gene: -; V gene: TRBV7-2; J gene: TRBJ2-5; CDR3 protein: CASSLAGQTIQETQYF; CDR3 DNA: TGTGCCAGCAGCTTAGCGGGACAAACCATCCAAGAGACCCAGTACTTC
CDR3 length: 14; clone size: few; D gene: -; V gene: TRBV6-6; J gene: TRBJ1-1; CDR3 protein: CASRPQELNTEAFF; CDR3 DNA: TGTGCCAGCAGACCACAGGAACTGAACACTGAAGCTTTCTTT
CDR3 length: 13; clone size: few; D gene: -; V gene: TRBV30; J gene: TRBJ1-4; CDR3 protein: CAWTRRFNEKLFF; CDR3 DNA: TGTGCCTGGACCAGACGCTTTAATGAAAAACTGTTTTTT
CDR3 length: 11; clone size: -; D gene: -; V gene: TRBV10-3; J gene: TRBJ2-3; CDR3 protein: CAVTEMDTQYF; CDR3 DNA: TGTGCCGTCACCGAGATGGATACGCAGTATTTT
CDR3 length: 15; clone size: few; D gene: TRBD1; V gene: TRBV18; J gene: TRBJ2-7; CDR3 protein: CASSPAGGFSYEQYF; CDR3 DNA: TGTGCCAGCTCACCAGCAGGGGGATTTAGCTACGAGCAGTACTTC
CDR3 length: 12; clone size: -; D gene: -; V gene: TRBV19; J gene: TRBJ2-7; CDR3 protein: CASSGRRYEQYF; CDR3 DNA: TGTGCCAGCAGTGGCCGTCGCTACGAGCAGTACTTC
CDR3 length: 14; clone size: -; D gene: TRBD1; V gene: TRBV9; J gene: TRBJ2-2; CDR3 protein: CASSVTGDTGELFF; CDR3 DNA: TGTGCCAGCAGCGTTACAGGGGACACCGGGGAGCTGTTTTTT
CDR3 length: 15; clone size: few; D gene: -; V gene: TRBV4-3; J gene: TRBJ1-2; CDR3 protein: CASSQETDSNYGYTF; CDR3 DNA: TGCGCCAGCAGCCAAGAAACAGACAGTAACTATGGCTACACCTTC
CDR3 length: 15; clone size: -; D gene: -; V gene: TRBV28; J gene: TRBJ1-4; CDR3 protein: CASSFIQGRNEKLFF; CDR3 DNA: TGTGCCAGCAGTTTTATACAGGGTCGGAATGAAAAACTGTTTTTT
CDR3 length: 14; clone size: -; D gene: TRBD1; V gene: TRBV5-1; J gene: TRBJ2-7; CDR3 protein: CASSPGQGNHEQYF; CDR3 DNA: TGCGCCAGCAGCCCAGGACAGGGAAATCACGAGCAGTACTTC
CDR3 length: 12; clone size: -; D gene: -; V gene: TRBV7-2; J gene: TRBJ2-5; CDR3 protein: CASSRLGETQYF; CDR3 DNA: TGTGCCAGCAGCCGCCTCGGAGAGACCCAGTACTTC
CDR3 length: 11; clone size: few; D gene: -; V gene: TRBV2; J gene: TRBJ1-5; CDR3 protein: CASSGPAGQHF; CDR3 DNA: TGTGCCAGCAGTGGACCGGCTGGCCAGCATTTT
CDR3 length: 14; clone size: few; D gene: TRBD2; V gene: TRBV27; J gene: TRBJ2-5; CDR3 protein: CAIRPGTGGETQYF; CDR3 DNA: TGTGCCATCCGCCCCGGGACCGGGGGGGAGACCCAGTACTTC
CDR3 length: 15; clone size: -; D gene: -; V gene: TRBV5-1; J gene: TRBJ2-1; CDR3 protein: CASSPSGTDYNEQFF; CDR3 DNA: TGCGCCAGCAGCCCGTCCGGTACAGACTACAATGAGCAGTTCTTC
CDR3 length: 15; clone size: -; D gene: -; V gene: TRBV6-6; J gene: TRBJ1-4; CDR3 protein: CASSYSGLGQEKLFF; CDR3 DNA: TGTGCCAGCAGTTACTCAGGGTTGGGGCAAGAAAAACTGTTTTTT
CDR3 length: 14; clone size: -; D gene: -; V gene: TRBV9; J gene: TRBJ2-3; CDR3 protein: CASSVLPGTDTQYF; CDR3 DNA: TGTGCCAGCAGCGTCCTCCCTGGCACAGATACGCAGTATTTT
CDR3 length: 15; clone size: -; D gene: -; V gene: TRBV6-5; J gene: TRBJ2-1; CDR3 protein: CASSYPGGPYNEQFF; CDR3 DNA: TGTGCCAGCAGTTACCCCGGAGGGCCCTACAATGAGCAGTTCTTC
CDR3 length: 17; clone size: -; D gene: -; V gene: TRBV30; J gene: TRBJ2-7; CDR3 protein: CAWMGMGRGRKNYEQYF; CDR3 DNA: TGTGCCTGGATGGGAATGGGCAGGGGCCGGAAAAACTACGAGCAGTACTTC
CDR3 length: 13; clone size: many; D gene: -; V gene: TRBV14; J gene: TRBJ1-5; CDR3 protein: CASSQDEGQPQHF; CDR3 DNA: TGTGCCAGCAGCCAGGACGAGGGGCAGCCCCAGCATTTT
CDR3 length: 15; clone size: few; D gene: -; V gene: TRBV5-1; J gene: TRBJ2-2; CDR3 protein: CASSLGADGTGELFF; CDR3 DNA: TGCGCCAGCAGCTTGGGGGCAGACGGCACCGGGGAGCTGTTTTTT
CDR3 length: 15; clone size: many; D gene: -; V gene: TRBV6-5; J gene: TRBJ1-3; CDR3 protein: CASCREGFSGNTIYF; CDR3 DNA: TGTGCCAGCTGCCGGGAGGGGTTCTCTGGAAACACCATATATTTT
CDR3 length: 13; clone size: -; D gene: -; V gene: TRBV6-5; J gene: TRBJ2-7; CDR3 protein: CASSLQGAYEQYF; CDR3 DNA: TGTGCCAGCAGTCTCCAAGGAGCCTACGAGCAGTACTTC
CDR3 length: 16; clone size: few; D gene: -; V gene: TRBV5-1; J gene: TRBJ2-7; CDR3 protein: CASSLGAGFGSYEQYF; CDR3 DNA: TGCGCCAGCAGCTTGGGTGCGGGGTTCGGGTCCTACGAGCAGTACTTC
CDR3 length: 17; clone size: once; D gene: TRBD2; V gene: TRBV9; J gene: TRBJ2-7; CDR3 protein: CASFRVPSGNEAYEQYF; CDR3 DNA: TGTGCCAGTTTCAGGGTACCTAGCGGGAACGAAGCCTACGAGCAGTACTTC
CDR3 length: 11; clone size: few; D gene: -; V gene: TRBV20-1; J gene: TRBJ2-7; CDR3 protein: CSAADSYEQYF; CDR3 DNA: TGCAGTGCCGCGGACAGCTACGAGCAGTACTTC
CDR3 length: 15; clone size: -; D gene: -; V gene: TRBV5-5; J gene: TRBJ2-3; CDR3 protein: CASTPKADSTDTQYF; CDR3 DNA: TGTGCCAGCACCCCGAAGGCGGATAGCACAGATACGCAGTATTTT
CDR3 length: 12; clone size: many; D gene: -; V gene: TRBV30; J gene: TRBJ2-7; CDR3 protein: CAWSVRGGVAYF; CDR3 DNA: TGTGCCTGGAGTGTGAGGGGGGGGGTTGCGTACTTC
CDR3 length: 15; clone size: -; D gene: TRBD1; V gene: TRBV6-5; J gene: TRBJ2-1; CDR3 protein: CASRLQGAASNEQFF; CDR3 DNA: TGTGCCAGCCGGTTACAGGGGGCGGCTTCGAATGAGCAGTTCTTC
CDR3 length: 15; clone size: few; D gene: TRBD2; V gene: TRBV5-8; J gene: TRBJ2-5; CDR3 protein: CASSPGTSGQETQYF; CDR3 DNA: TGTGCCAGCAGCCCCGGGACTAGCGGCCAAGAGACCCAGTACTTC
CDR3 length: 19; clone size: -; D gene: TRBD1; V gene: TRBV11-2; J gene: TRBJ2-1; CDR3 protein: CASSLIAGGSVPDLNEQFF; CDR3 DNA: TGTGCCAGCAGCTTAATTGCAGGGGGAAGCGTGCCTGACCTCAATGAGCAGTTCTTC
CDR3 length: 17; clone size: -; D gene: -; V gene: TRBV7-9; J gene: TRBJ1-1; CDR3 protein: CASSSITGSRATNEAFF; CDR3 DNA: TGTGCCAGCAGCTCTATAACAGGGTCGAGAGCGACTAATGAGGCTTTCTTT
CDR3 length: 14; clone size: few; D gene: TRBD1; V gene: TRBV6-6; J gene: TRBJ2-4; CDR3 protein: CAVRQGLAKNIQYF; CDR3 DNA: TGTGCCGTAAGACAGGGGTTAGCCAAAAACATTCAGTACTTC
CDR3 length: 14; clone size: few; D gene: -; V gene: TRBV7-9; J gene: TRBJ1-4; CDR3 protein: CASSFSWGDEKLFF; CDR3 DNA: TGTGCCAGCAGCTTTAGTTGGGGGGATGAAAAACTGTTTTTT
CDR3 length: 18; clone size: few; D gene: TRBD1; V gene: TRBV11-3; J gene: TRBJ2-6; CDR3 protein: CASSLDRGSRTGANVLTF; CDR3 DNA: TGTGCCAGCAGCTTGGACAGGGGATCTAGGACTGGGGCCAACGTCCTGACTTTC
CDR3 length: 13; clone size: few; D gene: -; V gene: TRBV5-6; J gene: TRBJ2-5; CDR3 protein: CASSLRRQETQYF; CDR3 DNA: TGTGCCAGCAGCCTAAGACGTCAAGAGACCCAGTACTTC
CDR3 length: 12; clone size: many; D gene: -; V gene: TRBV29-1; J gene: TRBJ2-7; CDR3 protein: CSVEGRSHEQYF; CDR3 DNA: TGCAGCGTTGAAGGCCGGTCCCACGAGCAGTACTTC
CDR3 length: 15; clone size: few; D gene: TRBD1; V gene: TRBV11-3; J gene: TRBJ2-2; CDR3 protein: CASSLGQGKGGELFF; CDR3 DNA: TGTGCCAGCAGCCTCGGACAGGGGAAGGGCGGGGAGCTGTTTTTT